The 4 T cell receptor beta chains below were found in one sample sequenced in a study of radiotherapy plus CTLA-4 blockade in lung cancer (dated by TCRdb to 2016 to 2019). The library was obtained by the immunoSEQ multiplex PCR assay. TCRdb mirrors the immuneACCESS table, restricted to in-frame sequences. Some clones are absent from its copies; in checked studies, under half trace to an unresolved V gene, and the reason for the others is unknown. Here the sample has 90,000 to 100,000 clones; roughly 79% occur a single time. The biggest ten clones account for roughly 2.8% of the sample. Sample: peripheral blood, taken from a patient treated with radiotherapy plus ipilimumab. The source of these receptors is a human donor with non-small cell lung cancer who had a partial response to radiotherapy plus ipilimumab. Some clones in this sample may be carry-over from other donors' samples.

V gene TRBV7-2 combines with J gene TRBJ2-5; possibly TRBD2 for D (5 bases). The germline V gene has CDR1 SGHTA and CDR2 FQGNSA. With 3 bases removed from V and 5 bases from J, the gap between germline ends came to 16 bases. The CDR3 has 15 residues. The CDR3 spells CASSFSVRMGETQYF. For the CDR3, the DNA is TGTGCCAGCAGCTTTAGCGTGAGGATGGGTGAGACCCAGTACTTC.

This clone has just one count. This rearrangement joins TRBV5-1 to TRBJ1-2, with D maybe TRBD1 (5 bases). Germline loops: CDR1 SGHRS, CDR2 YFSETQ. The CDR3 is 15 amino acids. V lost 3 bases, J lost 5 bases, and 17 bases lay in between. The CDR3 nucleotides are TGCGCCAGCAGCTCGGAGCCGGACACCATTTATGGCTACACCTTC. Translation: CASSSEPDTIYGYTF.

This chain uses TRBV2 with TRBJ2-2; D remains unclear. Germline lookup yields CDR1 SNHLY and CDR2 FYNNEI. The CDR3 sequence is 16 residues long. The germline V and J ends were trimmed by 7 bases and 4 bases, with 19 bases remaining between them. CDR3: CASTQDRVGRTGELFF. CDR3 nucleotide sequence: TGTGCCAGCACCCAAGACCGGGTCGGCCGCACCGGGGAGCTGTTTTTT.

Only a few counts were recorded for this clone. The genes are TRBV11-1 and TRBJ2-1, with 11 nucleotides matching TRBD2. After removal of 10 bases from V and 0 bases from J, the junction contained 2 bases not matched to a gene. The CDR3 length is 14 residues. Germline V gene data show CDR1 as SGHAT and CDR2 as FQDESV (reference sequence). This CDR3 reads CATSGGSSYNEQFF. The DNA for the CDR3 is TGTGCCACTAGCGGGGGGAGCTCCTACAATGAGCAGTTCTTC.